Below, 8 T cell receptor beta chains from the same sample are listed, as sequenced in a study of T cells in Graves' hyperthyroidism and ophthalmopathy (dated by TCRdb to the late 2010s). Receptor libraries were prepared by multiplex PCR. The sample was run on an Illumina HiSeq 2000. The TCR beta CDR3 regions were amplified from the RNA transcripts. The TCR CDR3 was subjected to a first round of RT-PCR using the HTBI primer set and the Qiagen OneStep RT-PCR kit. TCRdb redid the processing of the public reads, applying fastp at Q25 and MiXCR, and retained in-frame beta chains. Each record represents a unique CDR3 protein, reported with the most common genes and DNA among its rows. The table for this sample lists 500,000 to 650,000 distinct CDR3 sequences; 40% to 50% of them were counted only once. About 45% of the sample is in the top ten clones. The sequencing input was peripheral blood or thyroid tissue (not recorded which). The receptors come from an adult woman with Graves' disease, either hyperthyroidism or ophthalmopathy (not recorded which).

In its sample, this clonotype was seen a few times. The CDR3 loop is CASIGGLAGVQETQYF. The CDR3 region has the DNA TGTGCCAGCATAGGTGGACTAGCGGGAGTCCAAGAGACCCAGTACTTC. This chain uses TRBV28 with TRBJ2-5; TRBD2 agrees at 13 bases. Trimming took 7 bases from V and 1 from J; bases not matched to a gene: 6. Germline-derived CDR1 and CDR2 are MDHEN and SYDVKM. The CDR3 is made up of 16 amino acids.

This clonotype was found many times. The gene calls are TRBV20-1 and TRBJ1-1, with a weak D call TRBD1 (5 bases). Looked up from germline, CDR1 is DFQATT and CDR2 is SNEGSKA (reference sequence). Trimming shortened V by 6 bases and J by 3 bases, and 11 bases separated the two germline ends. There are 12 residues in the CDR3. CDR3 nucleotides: TGCAGTGCCCCACAGGATTACACTGAAGCTTTCTTT. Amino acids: CSAPQDYTEAFF.

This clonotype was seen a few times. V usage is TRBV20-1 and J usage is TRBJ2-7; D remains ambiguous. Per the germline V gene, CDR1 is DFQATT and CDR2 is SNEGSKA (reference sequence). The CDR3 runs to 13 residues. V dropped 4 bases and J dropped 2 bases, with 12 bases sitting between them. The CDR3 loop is CSAKDTETYEQYF. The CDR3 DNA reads TGCAGTGCTAAAGATACTGAAACCTACGAGCAGTACTTC.

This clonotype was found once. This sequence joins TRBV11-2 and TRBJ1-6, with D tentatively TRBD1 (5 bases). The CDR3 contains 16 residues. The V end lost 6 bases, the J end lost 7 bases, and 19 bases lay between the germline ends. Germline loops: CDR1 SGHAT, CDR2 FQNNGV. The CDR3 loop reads CASSYGQGGGNSPLHF. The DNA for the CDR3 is TGTGCCAGCAGTTATGGGCAGGGAGGAGGAAATTCACCCCTCCACTTT.

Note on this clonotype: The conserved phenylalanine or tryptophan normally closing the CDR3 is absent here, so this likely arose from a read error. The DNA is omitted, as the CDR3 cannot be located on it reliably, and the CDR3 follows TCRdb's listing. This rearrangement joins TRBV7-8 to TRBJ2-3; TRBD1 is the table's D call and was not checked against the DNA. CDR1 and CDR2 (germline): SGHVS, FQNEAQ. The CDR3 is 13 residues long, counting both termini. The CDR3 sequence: CASSSGTGVRRDY.

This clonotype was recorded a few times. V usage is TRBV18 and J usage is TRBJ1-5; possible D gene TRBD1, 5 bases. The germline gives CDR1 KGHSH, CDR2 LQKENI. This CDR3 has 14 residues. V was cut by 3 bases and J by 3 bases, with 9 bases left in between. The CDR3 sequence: CASSPTDDNQPQHF. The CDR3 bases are TGTGCCAGCTCACCGACAGACGACAATCAGCCCCAGCATTTT. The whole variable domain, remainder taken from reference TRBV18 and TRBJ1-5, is NAGVMQNPRHLVRRRGQEARLRCSPMKGHSHVYWYRQLPEEGLKFMVYLQKENIIDESGMPKERFSAEFPKEGPSILRIQQVVRGDSAAYFCASSPTDDNQPQHFGDGTRLSIL.

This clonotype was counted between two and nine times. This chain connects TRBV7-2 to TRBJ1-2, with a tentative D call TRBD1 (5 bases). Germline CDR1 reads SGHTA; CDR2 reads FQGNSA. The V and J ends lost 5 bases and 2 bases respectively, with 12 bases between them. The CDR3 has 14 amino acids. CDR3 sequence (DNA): TGTGCCAGCAGCCCCGAGACAGAGAACTATGGCTACACCTTC. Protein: CASSPETENYGYTF.

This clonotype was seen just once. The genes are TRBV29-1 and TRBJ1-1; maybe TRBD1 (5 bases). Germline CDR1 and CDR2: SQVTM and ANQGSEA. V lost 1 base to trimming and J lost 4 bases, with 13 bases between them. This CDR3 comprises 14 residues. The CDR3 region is CSVEVPGRVTEAFF. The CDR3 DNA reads TGCAGCGTTGAAGTTCCCGGCAGGGTCACTGAAGCTTTCTTT.